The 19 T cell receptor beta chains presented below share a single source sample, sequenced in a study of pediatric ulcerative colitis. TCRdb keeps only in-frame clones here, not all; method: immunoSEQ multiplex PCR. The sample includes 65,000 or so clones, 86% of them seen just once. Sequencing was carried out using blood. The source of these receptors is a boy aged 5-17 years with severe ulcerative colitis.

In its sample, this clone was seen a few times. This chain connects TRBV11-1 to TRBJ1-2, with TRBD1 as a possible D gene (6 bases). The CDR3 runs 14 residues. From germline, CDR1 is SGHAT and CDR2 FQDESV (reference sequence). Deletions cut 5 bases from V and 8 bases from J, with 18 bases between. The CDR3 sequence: CASSGPPDSRGYTF. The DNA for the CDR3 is TGTGCCAGCAGCGGGCCCCCGGACAGCAGAGGCTACACCTTC.

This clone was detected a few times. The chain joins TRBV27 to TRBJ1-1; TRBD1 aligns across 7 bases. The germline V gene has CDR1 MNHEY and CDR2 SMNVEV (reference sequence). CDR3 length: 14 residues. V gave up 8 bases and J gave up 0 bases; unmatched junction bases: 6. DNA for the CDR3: TGTGCCAGCGGCCGAGACAGGGTGAACACTGAAGCTTTCTTT. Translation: CASGRDRVNTEAFF.

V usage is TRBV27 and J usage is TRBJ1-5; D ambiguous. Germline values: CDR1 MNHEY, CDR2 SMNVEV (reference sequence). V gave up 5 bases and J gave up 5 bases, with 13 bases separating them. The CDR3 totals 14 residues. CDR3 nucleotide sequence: TGTGCCAGCAGTACAACCCCGAGGGATCAGCCCCAGCATTTT. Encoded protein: CASSTTPRDQPQHF.

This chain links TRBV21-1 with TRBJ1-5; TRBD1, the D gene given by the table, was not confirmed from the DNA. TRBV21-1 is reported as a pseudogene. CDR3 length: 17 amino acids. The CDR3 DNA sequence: TGTGCCAGCAGCAACCCTCATCAGACAGTTCAGAATCAGCCCCAGCATTTT. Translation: CASSNPHQTVQNQPQHF.

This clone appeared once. The CDR3 protein is CASSPAEGYEQYF. The DNA for the CDR3 is TGTGCCAGCAGTCCCGCGGAGGGCTACGAGCAGTACTTC. V usage is TRBV2 and J usage is TRBJ2-5, with D perhaps TRBD2 (6 bases). Gene TRBJ2-7 matches the end of the DNA better, so the J call may be wrong. Germline-derived CDR1 and CDR2 are SNHLY and FYNNEI. The CDR3 spans 13 residues.

The CDR3 DNA follows: TGTGCCAGCAGCCCCTTTCACGATGAGCAGTTCTTC. Its protein is CASSPFHDEQFF. The V gene is TRBV7-8, the J gene TRBJ2-1, with no clear D. The V end lost 5 bases, the J end lost 8 bases, and 10 bases lay between the germline ends. This CDR3 is built from 12 residues. Looked up from germline, CDR1 is SGHVS and CDR2 is FQNEAQ.

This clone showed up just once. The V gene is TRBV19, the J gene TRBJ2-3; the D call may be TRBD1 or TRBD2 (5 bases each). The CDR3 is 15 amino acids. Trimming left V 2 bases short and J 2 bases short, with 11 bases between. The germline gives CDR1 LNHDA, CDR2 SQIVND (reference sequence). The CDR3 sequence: CASSIFGGNTDTQYF. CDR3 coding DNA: TGTGCCAGTAGTATATTTGGGGGTAACACAGATACGCAGTATTTT.

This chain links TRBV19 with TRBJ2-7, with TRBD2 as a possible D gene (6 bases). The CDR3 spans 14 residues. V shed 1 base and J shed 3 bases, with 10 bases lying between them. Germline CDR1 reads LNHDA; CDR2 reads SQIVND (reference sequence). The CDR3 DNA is TGTGCCAGTAGTATAGCGGGAGAGTACTACGAGCAGTACTTC. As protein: CASSIAGEYYEQYF.

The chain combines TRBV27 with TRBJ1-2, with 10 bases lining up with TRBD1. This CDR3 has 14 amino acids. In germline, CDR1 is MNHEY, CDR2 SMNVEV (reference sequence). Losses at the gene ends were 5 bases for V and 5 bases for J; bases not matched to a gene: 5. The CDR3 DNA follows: TGTGCCAGCAGTGCCGGGACAGGGGTTTATGGCTACACCTTC. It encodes CASSAGTGVYGYTF.

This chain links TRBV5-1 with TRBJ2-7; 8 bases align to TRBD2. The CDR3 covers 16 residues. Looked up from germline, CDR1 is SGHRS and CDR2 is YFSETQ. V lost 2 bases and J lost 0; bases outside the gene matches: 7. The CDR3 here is CASSLTAGGLSYEQYF. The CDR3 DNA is TGCGCCAGCAGCTTAACCGCGGGAGGACTCTCCTACGAGCAGTACTTC.

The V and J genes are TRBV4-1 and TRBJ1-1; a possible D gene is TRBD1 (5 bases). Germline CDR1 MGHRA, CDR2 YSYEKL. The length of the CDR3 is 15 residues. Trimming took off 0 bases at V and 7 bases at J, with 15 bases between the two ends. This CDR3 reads CASSQEPRVGVEAFF. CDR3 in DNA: TGCGCCAGCAGCCAAGAACCAAGGGTAGGGGTTGAAGCTTTCTTT.

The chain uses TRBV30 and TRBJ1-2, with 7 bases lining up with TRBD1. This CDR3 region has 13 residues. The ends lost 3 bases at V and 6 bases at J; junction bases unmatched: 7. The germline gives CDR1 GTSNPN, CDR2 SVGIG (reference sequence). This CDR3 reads CAWRANRGDGYTF. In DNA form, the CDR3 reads TGTGCCTGGAGAGCCAACAGGGGCGATGGCTACACCTTC.

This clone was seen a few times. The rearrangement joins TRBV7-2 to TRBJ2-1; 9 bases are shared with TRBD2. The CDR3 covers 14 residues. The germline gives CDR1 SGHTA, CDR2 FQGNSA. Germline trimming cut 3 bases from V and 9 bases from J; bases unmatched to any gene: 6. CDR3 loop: CASSFSGSIGEQFF. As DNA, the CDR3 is TGTGCCAGCAGCTTTAGCGGGAGCATAGGTGAGCAGTTCTTC. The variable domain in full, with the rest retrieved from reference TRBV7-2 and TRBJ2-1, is GAGVSQSPSNKVTEKGKDVELRCDPISGHTALYWYRQSLGQGLEFLIYFQGNSAPDKSGLPSDRFSAERTGGSVSTLTIQRTQQEDSAVYLCASSFSGSIGEQFFGPGTRLTVL.

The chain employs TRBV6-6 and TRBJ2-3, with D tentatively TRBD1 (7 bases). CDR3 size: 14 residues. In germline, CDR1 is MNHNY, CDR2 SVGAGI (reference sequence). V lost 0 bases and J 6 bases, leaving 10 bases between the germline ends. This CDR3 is CASSYSRGQDTQYF. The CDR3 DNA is TGTGCCAGCAGTTACTCGCGGGGACAGGATACGCAGTATTTT.

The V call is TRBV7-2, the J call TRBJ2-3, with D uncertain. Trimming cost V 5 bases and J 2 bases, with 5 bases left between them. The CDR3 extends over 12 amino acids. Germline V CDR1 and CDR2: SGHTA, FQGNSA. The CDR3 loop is CASSPFTDTQYF. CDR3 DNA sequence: TGTGCCAGCAGCCCCTTCACAGATACGCAGTATTTT.

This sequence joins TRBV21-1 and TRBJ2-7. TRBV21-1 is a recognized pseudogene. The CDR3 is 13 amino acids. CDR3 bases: TGTGCCAGCAGCCGGGACGCCTCCTACGAGCAGTACTTC. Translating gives CASSRDASYEQYF.

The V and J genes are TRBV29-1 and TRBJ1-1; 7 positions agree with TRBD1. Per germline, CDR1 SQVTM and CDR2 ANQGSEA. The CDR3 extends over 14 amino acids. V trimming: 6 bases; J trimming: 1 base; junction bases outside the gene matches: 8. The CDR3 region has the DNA TGCAGCGTGGGATCCGGGACAGCGAACACTGAAGCTTTCTTT. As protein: CSVGSGTANTEAFF.

CDR3 residues: CASSLSWEETQYF. Written as DNA, the CDR3 is TGTGCCAGCAGCTTAAGTTGGGAAGAGACCCAGTACTTC. This chain links TRBV7-3 with TRBJ2-5; D gene unclear. The V gene lost 1 base and the J gene lost 3 bases, with 6 bases spanning the gap. Germline V gene lookup returns CDR1 SGHTA and CDR2 FQGTGA. The CDR3 totals 13 residues.

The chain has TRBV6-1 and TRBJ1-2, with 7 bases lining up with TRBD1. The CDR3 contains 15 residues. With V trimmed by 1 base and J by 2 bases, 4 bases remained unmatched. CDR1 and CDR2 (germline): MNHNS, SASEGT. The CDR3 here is CASSEGAGGNYGYTF. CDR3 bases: TGTGCCAGCAGTGAAGGGGCAGGGGGGAACTATGGCTACACCTTC.